This T cell receptor beta chain is drawn from a study of vaccination and CD4 T cells after COVID-19. As to this clonotype: Antigen unknown.

Described treatment: roughly 10-day PBMC culture with coronavirus spike peptide pools or control peptides (ViraFEST assay). Negative selection enriched CD4+ T cells from cultures at around 9 days. Sequenced with the Oncomine TCR Beta short-read assay was DNA taken from cultured CD4+ T cells. Cultured CD4+ T cells were the source of extracted genomic DNA. A single record per CDR3 protein comes from TCRdb applying MiXCR to the PCR reads. In the table there are 26,000 or so distinct CDR3 sequences, approximately 39% of which are singletons. The specimen sequenced was CD4+ T cells from blood, cultured in vitro. This sequence originates from a human donor who had recovered from COVID-19.

CDR3: CASSLSNYGYTF. The CDR3 DNA sequence: TGTGCCAGCAGCTTGAGCAACTATGGCTACACCTTC. J is TRBJ1-2 and V is TRBV5-6, with D unclear. The CDR3 sequence is 12 residues long. The ends were cut back, 1 base at V and 2 bases at J, with 3 bases in the middle. Germline V lookup: CDR1 SGHDT, CDR2 YYEEEE.